This TCR beta chain is from a study of OX40 agonist ivuxolimab in advanced cancers. V lost 6 bases and J lost 7, with 19 bases in between. Germline V gene data show CDR1 as LNHNV and CDR2 as YYDKDF (reference sequence). The CDR3 length is 15 residues. Assay used: immunoSEQ multiplex PCR; TCRdb lists only in-frame clones, some missing. The data contain 100,000 or so clones, 85% to 95% of them singletons. If patients had autoimmune disease history or systemic immunosuppression, they were excluded. The sequence was obtained from an adult with an advanced solid tumor such as melanoma, head and neck, liver or kidney cancer. The input for sequencing was CD4+ or CD8+ T cells sorted from blood, taken in a trial of the OX40 agonist ivuxolimab. The rearrangement uses TRBV15 and TRBJ2-1, with D possibly being TRBD1 (6 bases). This CDR3 reads CATRHNVQGRNEQFF. CDR3 bases: TGTGCCACCAGGCACAACGTCCAGGGGCGGAATGAGCAGTTCTTC.